The clone carrying this TCR beta chain was seen many times. The sample is drawn from a study of patients and donors after allogeneic stem cell transplantation. The J segment lost 4 bases and the V segment lost 4 bases, leaving 5 bases of the junction unmatched. Germline CDR1 is SGHDN and CDR2 is FVKESK. The length of the CDR3 is 14 residues. TCRdb ran MiXCR on the RT-PCR reads and lists one entry per CDR3 protein. This table holds more than 75,000 distinct CDR3 sequences, around 5% found once. The rearrangement links TRBV14 to TRBJ1-2; TRBD1 agrees at 8 bases. The sequenced sample was blood, either unsorted or a sorted T cell fraction (not recorded which). The receptor's source is a human donor who was either an allogeneic HSCT recipient or a stem cell or donor lymphocyte infusion donor (not recorded which). It is not recorded whose cells these are; they may come from a transplant donor. This CDR3 is CASSLTGESYGYTF. The CDR3 DNA is TGTGCCAGCAGCCTGACAGGGGAATCCTATGGCTACACCTTC. The full variable domain, with the rest looked up from reference TRBV14 and TRBJ1-2, is EAGVTQFPSHSVIEKGQTVTLRCDPISGHDNLYWYRRVMGKEIKFLLHFVKESKQDESGMPNNRFLAERTGGTYSTLKVQPAELEDSGVYFCASSLTGESYGYTFGSGTRLTVV.